This entry is about one TCR beta chain. The record originates from a study of T cell changes during pregnancy in multiple sclerosis. Profiled with immunoSEQ multiplex PCR; TCRdb holds only in-frame clones, not every one. Among 35,000 to 45,000 clones listed, around 93% were seen once. The sample was CD4+ T cells from peripheral blood mononuclear cells, taken in the first trimester of pregnancy. This TCR derives from a female donor with multiple sclerosis, enrolled in a pregnancy study.

CDR3 protein: CAWSLTVYGYTF. Here the CDR3 DNA reads TGTGCCTGGAGTTTGACAGTTTATGGCTACACCTTC. J is TRBJ1-2 and V is TRBV30; D is perhaps TRBD1 (5 bases). The germline V gene has CDR1 GTSNPN and CDR2 SVGIG (reference sequence). The CDR3 contains 12 residues. Trimming took 2 bases from V and 5 from J, leaving 9 bases between them.